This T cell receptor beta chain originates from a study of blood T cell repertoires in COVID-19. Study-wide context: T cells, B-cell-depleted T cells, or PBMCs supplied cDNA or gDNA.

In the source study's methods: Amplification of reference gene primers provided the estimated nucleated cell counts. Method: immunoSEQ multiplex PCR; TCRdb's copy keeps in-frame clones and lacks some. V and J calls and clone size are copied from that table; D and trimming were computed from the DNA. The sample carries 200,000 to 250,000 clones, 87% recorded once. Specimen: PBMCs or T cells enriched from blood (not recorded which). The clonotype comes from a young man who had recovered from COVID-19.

CDR3 nucleotide sequence: TGCGCCAGCAGCTTGCCAGGGGACGGAGGCACCACGAGCATGTACTTC. Translating it yields CASSLPGDGGTTSMYF. This chain uses TRBV5-1 with TRBJ2-7; the D gene is possibly TRBD1 (6 bases). Trimming pared 1 base from V and 12 bases from J, leaving 26 bases between. This CDR3 is 16 amino acids long. Germline V gene lookup returns CDR1 SGHRS and CDR2 YFSETQ.